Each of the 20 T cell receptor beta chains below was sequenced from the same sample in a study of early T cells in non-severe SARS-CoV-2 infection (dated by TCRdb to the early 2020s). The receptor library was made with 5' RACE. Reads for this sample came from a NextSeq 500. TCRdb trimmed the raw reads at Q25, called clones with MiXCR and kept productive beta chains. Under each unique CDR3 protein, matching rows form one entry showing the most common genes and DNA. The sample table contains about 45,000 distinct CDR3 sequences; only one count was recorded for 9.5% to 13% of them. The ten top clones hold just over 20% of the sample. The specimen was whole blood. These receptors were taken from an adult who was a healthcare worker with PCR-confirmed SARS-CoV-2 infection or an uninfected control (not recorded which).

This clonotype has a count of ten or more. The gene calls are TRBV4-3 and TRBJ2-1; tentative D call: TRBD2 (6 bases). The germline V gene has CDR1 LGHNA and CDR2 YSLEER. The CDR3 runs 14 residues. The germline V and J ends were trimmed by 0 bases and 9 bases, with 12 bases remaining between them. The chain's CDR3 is CASSQEGTRGEQFF. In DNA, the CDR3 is TGCGCCAGCAGCCAAGAGGGGACTCGCGGTGAGCAGTTCTTC.

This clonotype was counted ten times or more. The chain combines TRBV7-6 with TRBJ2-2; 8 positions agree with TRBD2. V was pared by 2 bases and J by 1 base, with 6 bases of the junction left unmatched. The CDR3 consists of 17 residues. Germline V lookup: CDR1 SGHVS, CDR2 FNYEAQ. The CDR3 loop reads CASSLYATSGNTGELFF. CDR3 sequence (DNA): TGTGCCAGCAGCTTATATGCTACTAGCGGGAACACCGGGGAGCTGTTTTTT.

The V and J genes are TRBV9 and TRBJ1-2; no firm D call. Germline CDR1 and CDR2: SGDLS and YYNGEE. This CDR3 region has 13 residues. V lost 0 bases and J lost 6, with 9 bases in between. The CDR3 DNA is TGTGCCAGCAGCGTAGTGATAGGGAATGGCTACACCTTC. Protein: CASSVVIGNGYTF.

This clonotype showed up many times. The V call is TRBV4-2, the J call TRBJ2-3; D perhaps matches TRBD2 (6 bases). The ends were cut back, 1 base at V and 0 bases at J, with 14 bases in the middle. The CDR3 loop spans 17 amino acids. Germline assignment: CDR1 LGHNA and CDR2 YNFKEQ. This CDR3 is CASSQAEGLGSTDTQYF. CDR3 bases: TGTGCCAGCAGCCAAGCGGAGGGTTTGGGAAGCACAGATACGCAGTATTTT.

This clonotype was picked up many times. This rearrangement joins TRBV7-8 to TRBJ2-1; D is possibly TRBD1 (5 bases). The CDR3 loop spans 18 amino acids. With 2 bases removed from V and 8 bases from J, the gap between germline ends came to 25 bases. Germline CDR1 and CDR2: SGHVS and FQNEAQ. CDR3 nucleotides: TGTGCCAGCAGCTTAAGCCGGGCCCCAGGGCCGAGGCGTGATGAGCAGTTCTTC. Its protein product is CASSLSRAPGPRRDEQFF.

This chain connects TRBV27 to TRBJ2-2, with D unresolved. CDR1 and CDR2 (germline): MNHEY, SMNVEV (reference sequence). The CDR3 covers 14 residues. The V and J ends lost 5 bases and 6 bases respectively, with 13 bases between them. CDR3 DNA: TGTGCCAGCAGTCTTAACTATAAACCCGGGGAGCTGTTTTTT. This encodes CASSLNYKPGELFF.

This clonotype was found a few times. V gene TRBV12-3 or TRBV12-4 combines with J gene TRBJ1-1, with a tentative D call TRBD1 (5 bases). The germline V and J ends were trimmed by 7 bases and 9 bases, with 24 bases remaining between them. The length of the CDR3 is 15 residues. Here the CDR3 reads CASNWGEGRGKKAFF. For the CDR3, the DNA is TGTGCCAGCAATTGGGGAGAGGGGCGCGGGAAGAAAGCTTTCTTT.

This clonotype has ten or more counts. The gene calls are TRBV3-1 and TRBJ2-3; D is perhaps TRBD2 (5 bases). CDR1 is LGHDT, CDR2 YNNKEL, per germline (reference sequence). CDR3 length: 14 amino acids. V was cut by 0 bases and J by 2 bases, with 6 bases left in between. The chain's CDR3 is CASSQEGATDTQYF. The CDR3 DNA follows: TGTGCCAGCAGCCAAGAGGGAGCCACAGATACGCAGTATTTT.

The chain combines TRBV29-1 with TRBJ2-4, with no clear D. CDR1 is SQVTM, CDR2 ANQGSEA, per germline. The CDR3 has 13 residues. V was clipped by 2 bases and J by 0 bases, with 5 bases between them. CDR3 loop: CSVESLAKNIQYF. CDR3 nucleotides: TGCAGCGTTGAATCGCTAGCCAAAAACATTCAGTACTTC.

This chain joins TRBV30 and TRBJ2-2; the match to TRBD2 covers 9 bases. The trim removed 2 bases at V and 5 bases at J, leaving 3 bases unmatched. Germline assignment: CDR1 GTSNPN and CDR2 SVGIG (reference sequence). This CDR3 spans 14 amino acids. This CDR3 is CAWSLLAGTGELFF. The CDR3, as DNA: TGTGCCTGGAGTCTTCTAGCGGGAACCGGGGAGCTGTTTTTT.

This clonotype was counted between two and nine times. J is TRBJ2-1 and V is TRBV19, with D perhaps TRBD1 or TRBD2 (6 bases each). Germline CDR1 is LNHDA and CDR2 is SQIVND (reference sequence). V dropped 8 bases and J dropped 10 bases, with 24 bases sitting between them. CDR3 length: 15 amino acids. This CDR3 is CASALGLFGQGEQFF. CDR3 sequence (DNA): TGTGCCAGTGCCTTGGGACTCTTCGGCCAGGGGGAGCAGTTCTTC.

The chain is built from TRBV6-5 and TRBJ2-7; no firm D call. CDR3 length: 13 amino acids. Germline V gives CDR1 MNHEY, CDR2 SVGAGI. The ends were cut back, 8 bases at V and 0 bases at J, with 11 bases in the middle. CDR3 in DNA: TGTGCCAGCCGCCAGCCGAGCTCCTACGAGCAGTACTTC. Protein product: CASRQPSSYEQYF.

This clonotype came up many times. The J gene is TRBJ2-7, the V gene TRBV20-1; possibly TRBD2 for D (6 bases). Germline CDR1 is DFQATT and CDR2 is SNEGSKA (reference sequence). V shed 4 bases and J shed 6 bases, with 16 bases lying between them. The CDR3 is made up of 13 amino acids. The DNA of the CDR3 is TGCAGTGCTACAAAAGGGACTGCTCGCGAGCAGTACTTC. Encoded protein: CSATKGTAREQYF.

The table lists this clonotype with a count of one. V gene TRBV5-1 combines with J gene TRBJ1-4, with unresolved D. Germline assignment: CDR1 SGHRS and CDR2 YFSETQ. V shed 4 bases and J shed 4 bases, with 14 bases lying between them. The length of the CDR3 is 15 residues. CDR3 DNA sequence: TGCGCCAGCAGCGGGCCAGGCCCGGTTAATGAAAAACTGTTTTTT. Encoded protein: CASSGPGPVNEKLFF.

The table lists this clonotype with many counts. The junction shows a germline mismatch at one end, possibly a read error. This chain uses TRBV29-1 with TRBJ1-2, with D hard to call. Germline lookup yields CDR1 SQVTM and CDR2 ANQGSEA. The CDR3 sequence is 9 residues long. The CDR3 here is CSVGATLNF. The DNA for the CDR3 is TGCAGCGTTGGAGCTACTCTGAACTTC.

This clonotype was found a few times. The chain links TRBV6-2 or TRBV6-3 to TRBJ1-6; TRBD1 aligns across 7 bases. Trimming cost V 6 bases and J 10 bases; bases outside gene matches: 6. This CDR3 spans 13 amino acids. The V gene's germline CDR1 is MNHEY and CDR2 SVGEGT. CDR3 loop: CASRTGVVSPLHF. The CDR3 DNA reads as TGTGCCAGCAGAACAGGGGTCGTATCACCCCTCCACTTT.

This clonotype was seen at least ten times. This chain's CDR3 is CASSLRGRGEETQYF. In DNA, the CDR3 is TGTGCCAGCAGTTTACGGGGCAGGGGAGAGGAGACCCAGTACTTC. This chain connects TRBV28 to TRBJ2-5; perhaps TRBD1 as D (6 bases). The V and J ends lost 2 bases and 5 bases respectively, with 15 bases between them. This CDR3 region has 15 residues. Germline CDR1 MDHEN, CDR2 SYDVKM.

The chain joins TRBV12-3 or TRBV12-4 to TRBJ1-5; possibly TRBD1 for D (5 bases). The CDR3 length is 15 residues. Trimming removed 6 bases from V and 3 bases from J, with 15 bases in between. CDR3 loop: CASRADSALNQPQHF. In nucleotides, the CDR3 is TGTGCCAGCAGGGCCGACAGTGCTCTCAATCAGCCCCAGCATTTT.

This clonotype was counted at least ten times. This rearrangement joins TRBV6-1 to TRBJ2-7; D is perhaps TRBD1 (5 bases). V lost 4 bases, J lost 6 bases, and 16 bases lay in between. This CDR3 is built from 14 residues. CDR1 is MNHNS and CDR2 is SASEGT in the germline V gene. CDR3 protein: CASSGGKGTGEQYF. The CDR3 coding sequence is TGTGCCAGCAGTGGTGGTAAGGGAACAGGCGAGCAGTACTTC.

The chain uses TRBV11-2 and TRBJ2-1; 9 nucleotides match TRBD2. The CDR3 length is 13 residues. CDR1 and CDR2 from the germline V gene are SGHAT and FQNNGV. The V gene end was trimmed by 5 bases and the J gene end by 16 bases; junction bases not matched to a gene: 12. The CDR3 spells CASSQLAGGTSFF. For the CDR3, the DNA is TGTGCCAGCAGCCAACTAGCGGGCGGAACTTCTTTCTTC.